One sample yielded the 25 T cell receptor beta chains listed below, sequenced in a study of PD-1 blockade in classical Hodgkin lymphoma. Stated time point: newly diagnosed, previously untreated cHL patient sample. The authors purified CD4+ T cells from thawed PBMCs by magnetic negative selection. Profiled with immunoSEQ multiplex PCR; TCRdb holds only in-frame clones, not every one. The table has about 34,000 clones, around 89% seen once. Sequencing was performed on CD4+ T cells from blood. These receptors all come from a human donor with classical Hodgkin lymphoma.

V is TRBV6-1 and J is TRBJ2-7, with TRBD1 identical over 8 bases. This CDR3 comprises 11 residues. V lost 7 bases and J lost 5; bases outside the gene matches: 1. Germline V CDR1 and CDR2: MNHNS, SASEGT. In DNA form, the CDR3 reads TGTGCCAGCACGGACAGGGACGAGCAGTACTTC. Its protein product is CASTDRDEQYF.

The rearrangement joins TRBV10-3 to TRBJ1-5; tentative D call: TRBD1 (5 bases). The V end lost 3 bases, the J end lost 6 bases, and 9 bases lay between the germline ends. Germline V gene data show CDR1 as ENHRY and CDR2 as SYGVKD. The CDR3 sequence is 13 residues long. CDR3 DNA: TGTGCCATCAGTGATGAGGGGTCTCAGCCCCAGCATTTT. Residues: CAISDEGSQPQHF.

The chain has TRBV10-3 and TRBJ1-2; D gene unclear. The length of the CDR3 is 15 residues. Germline loops: CDR1 ENHRY, CDR2 SYGVKD. Trimming took off 6 bases at V and 4 bases at J, with 18 bases between the two ends. CDR3 amino acids: CAISKNGGRGYGYTF. In DNA form, the CDR3 reads TGTGCCATCAGCAAAAACGGAGGGAGAGGCTATGGCTACACCTTC.

The V call is TRBV5-1, the J call TRBJ1-2; the D gene is possibly TRBD1 (6 bases). This CDR3 has 15 amino acids. Trimming took off 0 bases at V and 2 bases at J, with 11 bases between the two ends. CDR1 and CDR2 from the germline V gene are SGHRS and YFSETQ. This chain's CDR3 is CASSLDPGENYGYTF. In DNA form, the CDR3 reads TGCGCCAGCAGCTTGGATCCAGGGGAAAACTATGGCTACACCTTC.

The CDR3 is CASSTRDSGNTIYF. The CDR3 DNA sequence: TGTGCCAGCAGTACCAGGGACTCTGGAAACACCATATATTTT. The chain uses TRBV27 and TRBJ1-3; TRBD1 might be the D (5 bases). Germline assignment: CDR1 MNHEY and CDR2 SMNVEV (reference sequence). This CDR3 region has 14 residues. Deletions cut 5 bases from V and 0 bases from J, with 8 bases between.

V is TRBV10-3 and J is TRBJ2-3, with TRBD2 matching 8 bases. The CDR3 is made up of 17 amino acids. Losses at the gene ends were 9 bases for V and 0 bases for J; bases not matched to a gene: 14. In germline, CDR1 is ENHRY, CDR2 SYGVKD. The DNA of the CDR3 is TGTGCCATACAGTTGGGGGGAGCGGGGGTCAGCACAGATACGCAGTATTTT. Translating it yields CAIQLGGAGVSTDTQYF.

The chain links TRBV9 to TRBJ2-3; 10 nucleotides agree with TRBD2. The germline V gene encodes CDR1 SGDLS and CDR2 YYNGEE. The CDR3 runs 15 residues. Unmatched junction bases numbered 5, after V lost 4 bases and J lost 3 bases. The CDR3 nucleotides are TGTGCCAGCAGCCTAAGCGGGGGGGCGACAGATACGCAGTATTTT. Its translation: CASSLSGGATDTQYF.

This rearrangement joins TRBV7-2 to TRBJ2-4; 13 nucleotides line up with TRBD2. The length of the CDR3 is 18 residues. Per germline, CDR1 SGHTA and CDR2 FQGNSA. Trimming at V came to 3 bases and at J to 8 bases, leaving 13 bases not matched to a gene. The DNA for the CDR3 is TGTGCCAGCAGCTTGAGAACTACTAGCGGGGGGGCCGGGGACATTCAGTACTTC. It yields the protein CASSLRTTSGGAGDIQYF.

The gene calls are TRBV10-1 and TRBJ1-1; no reliable D call. From germline, CDR1 is WNHNN and CDR2 SYGVQD (reference sequence). The CDR3 is 15 residues long. V lost 0 bases, J lost 2 bases, and 10 bases lay in between. DNA for the CDR3: TGCGCCAGCAGTGAGTCCACTACACCTAACACTGAAGCTTTCTTT. It specifies CASSESTTPNTEAFF.

V gene TRBV5-1 combines with J gene TRBJ1-3, with D unresolved. The germline V gene encodes CDR1 SGHRS and CDR2 YFSETQ. Trimming removed 4 bases from V and 5 bases from J, with 13 bases in between. There are 14 residues in the CDR3. The DNA of the CDR3 is TGCGCCAGCAGCCCCCCTGACTCCAGAAACACCATATATTTT. It is translated as CASSPPDSRNTIYF.

The CDR3 sequence is CASSLDTGGNQPQHF. The CDR3 coding sequence is TGTGCCAGCAGCTTAGATACAGGGGGCAATCAGCCCCAGCATTTT. This rearrangement joins TRBV7-8 to TRBJ1-5, with 7 bases aligning to TRBD1. This CDR3 is 15 amino acids long. Germline CDR1 and CDR2: SGHVS and FQNEAQ. V was pared by 1 base and J by 2 bases, with 2 bases of the junction left unmatched. Based on the CDR3 plus reference TRBV7-8 and TRBJ1-5, the full variable domain is GAGVSQSPRYKVAKRGQDVALRCDPISGHVSLFWYQQALGQGPEFLTYFQNEAQLDKSGLPSDRFFAERPEGSVSTLKIQRTQQEDSAVYLCASSLDTGGNQPQHFGDGTRLSIL.

The genes are TRBV25-1 and TRBJ1-1; D perhaps matches TRBD1 (5 bases). There are 15 residues in the CDR3. Trimming shortened V by 7 bases and J by 0 bases, and 15 bases separated the two germline ends. Germline-derived CDR1 and CDR2 are MGHDK and SYGVNS. The DNA for the CDR3 is TGTGCCAGCACCTGGGGAGGAGGGGTGAACACTGAAGCTTTCTTT. Amino acid sequence: CASTWGGGVNTEAFF.

The chain joins TRBV5-1 to TRBJ2-1; 8 nucleotides line up with TRBD1. The ends lost 8 bases at V and 4 bases at J; junction bases unmatched: 8. Germline lookup yields CDR1 SGHRS and CDR2 YFSETQ. CDR3 length: 14 amino acids. DNA for the CDR3: TGCGCCAGTGGCACGGGACAGGAGTACAATGAGCAGTTCTTC. It codes for CASGTGQEYNEQFF.

V is TRBV2 and J is TRBJ2-3, with 10 bases that match TRBD1. This CDR3 has 14 amino acids. The V segment lost 6 bases and the J segment 4 bases; nucleotides outside the gene matches: 4. Germline CDR1 reads SNHLY; CDR2 reads FYNNEI. The CDR3 DNA is TGTGCCAGCAGCTGGGACAGGGGAGCAGATACGCAGTATTTT. Its protein product is CASSWDRGADTQYF.

The chain combines TRBV18 with TRBJ2-5; 9 nucleotides agree with TRBD2. Germline V lookup: CDR1 KGHSH, CDR2 LQKENI. This CDR3 has 18 residues. The junction had 9 bases not matched to a gene; V was cut back by 0 bases and J by 1 base. The CDR3 DNA reads as TGTGCCAGCTCACCACCGGGGCCAGCGGGGGGACTCCAAGAGACCCAGTACTTC. Amino acids: CASSPPGPAGGLQETQYF.

The rearrangement joins TRBV11-2 to TRBJ1-4; 9 nucleotides align to TRBD1. Germline CDR1 SGHAT, CDR2 FQNNGV. The CDR3 runs to 16 residues. Trimming cost V 3 bases and J 8 bases; bases outside gene matches: 10. The CDR3 region has the DNA TGTGCCAGCAGCTTTCGGTCCGGGACAGGGTTGGAAAAACTGTTTTTT. Translating it yields CASSFRSGTGLEKLFF.

The rearrangement links TRBV6-5 to TRBJ1-4; D call uncertain. With 3 bases removed from V and 6 bases from J, the gap between germline ends came to 14 bases. Germline V gene data show CDR1 as MNHEY and CDR2 as SVGAGI. The CDR3 totals 15 residues. The DNA for the CDR3 is TGTGCCAGCAGTTATTTAGTAGGGTTTGATGAAAAACTGTTTTTT. This translates into CASSYLVGFDEKLFF.

The chain combines TRBV7-2 with TRBJ1-2; no definite D call. V lost 6 bases to trimming and J lost 1 base, with 9 bases between them. This CDR3 comprises 13 residues. Germline V CDR1 and CDR2: SGHTA, FQGNSA. The CDR3 here is CASRLTFNYGYTF. In DNA, the CDR3 is TGTGCCAGCAGGTTAACTTTTAACTATGGCTACACCTTC. The variable domain in full, completed from reference TRBV7-2 and TRBJ1-2, reads GAGVSQSPSNKVTEKGKDVELRCDPISGHTALYWYRQSLGQGLEFLIYFQGNSAPDKSGLPSDRFSAERTGGSVSTLTIQRTQQEDSAVYLCASRLTFNYGYTFGSGTRLTVV.

The J gene is TRBJ2-7, the V gene TRBV11-3, with D perhaps being TRBD1 or TRBD2 (6 bases each). V lost 6 bases to trimming and J lost 3 bases, with 18 bases between them. In germline, CDR1 is SGHNT, CDR2 YENEEA. CDR3 length: 15 residues. The CDR3: CASSEGHGGFYEQYF. The DNA for the CDR3 is TGTGCCAGCAGTGAGGGACACGGGGGTTTCTACGAGCAGTACTTC. Supplemented by reference TRBV11-3 and TRBJ2-7, the full variable domain reads EAGVVQSPRYKIIEKKQPVAFWCNPISGHNTLYWYLQNLGQGPELLIRYENEEAVDDSQLPKDRFSAERLKGVDSTLKIQPAELGDSAVYLCASSEGHGGFYEQYFGPGTRLTVT.

This clone has just one count. V and J are TRBV6-5 and TRBJ2-1; D not certain. CDR3 size: 14 residues. Per germline, CDR1 MNHEY and CDR2 SVGAGI. Trimming cost V 2 bases and J 0 bases, with 5 bases left between them. CDR3 coding DNA: TGTGCCAGCAGTTACGGGTTCTCCTACAATGAGCAGTTCTTC. Residues: CASSYGFSYNEQFF.

The J gene is TRBJ2-3, the V gene TRBV10-1, with TRBD1 as a possible D gene (5 bases). The V gene's germline CDR1 is WNHNN and CDR2 SYGVQD (reference sequence). The V end was cut by 10 bases, the J end by 4 bases, with 12 bases between. This CDR3 has 12 amino acids. CDR3 nucleotides: TGCGCCACGCCTTTGGGGCCAGATACGCAGTATTTT. Protein sequence: CATPLGPDTQYF.

The J gene is TRBJ2-4, the V gene TRBV28; TRBD2 is a possible D gene (6 bases). V was trimmed by 11 bases and J by 1 base, leaving 18 bases between them. This CDR3 comprises 15 residues. Germline V gene sequence: CDR1 MDHEN, CDR2 SYDVKM. CDR3: CAGLGGKGAKNIQYF. The CDR3 DNA follows: TGTGCCGGATTGGGCGGGAAAGGGGCCAAAAACATTCAGTACTTC.

V is TRBV28 and J is TRBJ1-2, with a possible D match to TRBD1 (5 bases). The V gene's germline CDR1 is MDHEN and CDR2 SYDVKM. With 5 bases removed from V and 4 bases from J, the gap between germline ends came to 11 bases. The CDR3 contains 13 residues. The CDR3 DNA follows: TGTGCCAGCAGTAGGGGTTGGAGCTATGGCTACACCTTC. Its protein product is CASSRGWSYGYTF.

This chain joins TRBV2 and TRBJ2-7; 10 bases are shared with TRBD1. The CDR3 runs 13 residues. Germline values: CDR1 SNHLY, CDR2 FYNNEI. V was clipped by 6 bases and J by 6 bases; unmatched bases: 5. CDR3 sequence: CASRGTGVSEQYF. CDR3 DNA: TGTGCCAGCAGGGGGACAGGGGTTTCCGAGCAGTACTTC.

The chain couples TRBV7-2 to TRBJ2-7, with D tentatively TRBD1 or TRBD2 (5 bases each). CDR1 SGHTA and CDR2 FQGNSA come from the germline V gene. This CDR3 is built from 16 residues. Trimming pared 5 bases from V and 0 bases from J, leaving 17 bases between. The DNA of the CDR3 is TGTGCCAGCAGCCCGGGTCGAGGGGAAAGCTCCTACGAGCAGTACTTC. Amino acids: CASSPGRGESSYEQYF.